Listed here is a single TCR beta chain. This record comes from a study of CD8+CD57+ T cells in acquired aplastic anemia. V was pared by 6 bases and J by 5 bases, with 6 bases of the junction left unmatched. CDR1 is ENHRY and CDR2 is SYGVKD in the germline V gene. The CDR3 runs 14 residues. All sequencing subjects had displayed CD8+CD57+ cell expansion on flow cytometry. Profiles of TCR beta VDJ and CDR3 were generated from a genomic DNA template. Each CDR3 protein is one row after TCRdb ran MiXCR on the reads. Among roughly 98,000 distinct CDR3 sequences listed, about 63% were seen once. Sequenced material: sorted CD4+, CD8+, or CD8+CD57+ T cells (not recorded which) from PBMCs. The sequence came from a human donor with aplastic anemia. V is TRBV10-3 and J is TRBJ2-5, with 10 bases matching TRBD1. The CDR3 DNA reads as TGTGCCATCAGGCCGGGACAGGGGTTGGAGACCCAGTACTTC. Amino acid sequence: CAIRPGQGLETQYF.